The TCR beta chain under discussion was sequenced for a study of a mutant IDH1 vaccine in newly diagnosed glioma. Study background: Therapy received beforehand was radiotherapy, temozolomide, or both, with most patients given both. Findings and limits, study-wide: Among all patients, vaccine-induced immune responses occurred in 93.3%. Pseudoprogression looked unconnected to shifts in top peripheral T cell clonotypes.

V shed 0 bases and J 4 bases; nucleotides not matched to a gene: 2. CDR3 length: 15 amino acids. Germline V gene data show CDR1 as SGHRS and CDR2 as YFSETQ. The time point is: baseline, week 1 (first vaccination visit). Treatment described: pre-vaccination baseline after standard-of-care therapy. On this clone: As yet, its antigen is unknown.

This table comes from immunoSEQ multiplex PCR, and its TCRdb copy is limited to in-frame clones, with some not included. The table has fewer than 100,000 clones, around 90% seen once. The input for sequencing was PBMCs, taken from a glioma patient treated with radiotherapy, temozolomide or both. The rearrangement links TRBV5-1 to TRBJ1-1, with 11 bases fitting TRBD1. This TCR derives from a woman in her forties or fifties with glioma. In DNA form, the CDR3 reads TGCGCCAGCAGCTTGGGCGGGACAGGGGGCACTGAAGCTTTCTTT. It is translated as CASSLGGTGGTEAFF.